These 26 T cell receptor beta chains originate from one sample sequenced in a study of blood T cell repertoires in COVID-19. Generated by immunoSEQ multiplex PCR, the TCRdb table keeps only in-frame clones and is missing some. The data hold more than 300,000 clones, with 70% to 90% observed a single time. Specimen: PBMCs or T cells enriched from blood (not recorded which). The receptors here all came from a young woman who had recovered from COVID-19.

The chain has TRBV5-1 and TRBJ2-1; D remains ambiguous. Trimming took off 6 bases at V and 12 bases at J, with 13 bases between the two ends. The CDR3 contains 11 residues. The germline CDR1 and CDR2 sequences are SGHRS and YFSETQ. The CDR3 DNA follows: TGCGCCAGCACCAATATATCAGGGCAGTTCTTC. It specifies CASTNISGQFF.

This clone was picked up a small number of times. The chain couples TRBV19 to TRBJ1-2, with D hard to call. Trimming left V 7 bases short and J 2 bases short, with 14 bases between. Germline CDR1 reads LNHDA; CDR2 reads SQIVND (reference sequence). CDR3 length equals 14 residues. DNA for the CDR3: TGTGCCAGTACCCCCCGCTGGGAGAACTATGGCTACACCTTC. Translating it yields CASTPRWENYGYTF. The entire variable domain, with the rest obtained from reference TRBV19 and TRBJ1-2, is as follows: DGGITQSPKYLFRKEGQNVTLSCEQNLNHDAMYWYRQDPGQGLRLIYYSQIVNDFQKGDIAEGYSVSREKKESFPLTVTSAQKNPTAFYLCASTPRWENYGYTFGSGTRLTVV.

This rearrangement joins TRBV6-4 to TRBJ1-2; TRBD1 matches 7 bases. Germline V gene sequence: CDR1 MRHNA, CDR2 SNTAGT. Unmatched junction bases numbered 9, after V lost 6 bases and J lost 8 bases. The CDR3 contains 13 residues. The CDR3 region has the DNA TGTGCCAGCAGCGCGACAGGGTACGGGGGCTACACCTTC. It translates to CASSATGYGGYTF.

This clone was detected ten times or more. The chain carries TRBV14 and TRBJ1-2, with D possibly matching TRBD1 (6 bases). The germline V and J ends were trimmed by 6 bases and 4 bases, with 12 bases remaining between them. The germline gives CDR1 SGHDN, CDR2 FVKESK. The CDR3 length is 13 residues. CDR3 DNA sequence: TGTGCCAGCAGTGTAGGCAGGGGCTATGGCTACACCTTC. This encodes CASSVGRGYGYTF. The full variable domain, with the rest looked up from reference TRBV14 and TRBJ1-2, is EAGVTQFPSHSVIEKGQTVTLRCDPISGHDNLYWYRRVMGKEIKFLLHFVKESKQDESGMPNNRFLAERTGGTYSTLKVQPAELEDSGVYFCASSVGRGYGYTFGSGTRLTVV.

J is TRBJ1-5 and V is TRBV6-1; D is perhaps TRBD1 (6 bases). CDR3 size: 16 residues. Germline CDR1 reads MNHNS; CDR2 reads SASEGT. Deletions cut 4 bases from V and 3 bases from J, with 16 bases between. Here the CDR3 DNA reads TGTGCCAGCAGTGTAGGGGGACACGGGTCCAATCAGCCCCAGCATTTT. Translated: CASSVGGHGSNQPQHF.

The gene calls are TRBV28 and TRBJ1-2, with D uncertain. This CDR3 is built from 14 residues. V dropped 2 bases and J dropped 8 bases, with 15 bases sitting between them. In germline, CDR1 is MDHEN, CDR2 SYDVKM. The CDR3 region has the DNA TGTGCCAGCAGTTTAGTAGCTCCGCTCGGAGGCTACACCTTC. Protein product: CASSLVAPLGGYTF.

The chain couples TRBV5-4 to TRBJ1-2; 7 bases fit TRBD1. With 2 bases clipped from V and 2 bases from J, the junction kept 6 bases outside the gene matches. CDR3 length: 15 amino acids. Germline assignment: CDR1 SGHNT and CDR2 YYREEE (reference sequence). CDR3 DNA sequence: TGTGCCAGCAGCTTTACTAGGGGGCGCAACTATGGCTACACCTTC. Its translation: CASSFTRGRNYGYTF.

This chain links TRBV5-1 with TRBJ2-7; 8 positions match TRBD1. The CDR3 has 14 residues. V gave up 6 bases and J gave up 6 bases; unmatched junction bases: 11. The germline V gene encodes CDR1 SGHRS and CDR2 YFSETQ. The chain's CDR3 is CASMPSRGLSEQYF. The CDR3 coding sequence is TGCGCCAGCATGCCTTCCAGGGGGCTGAGCGAGCAGTACTTC.

V and J are TRBV2 and TRBJ2-7; 8 bases are shared with TRBD2. Per the germline V gene, CDR1 is SNHLY and CDR2 is FYNNEI. The CDR3 runs to 17 residues. Unmatched junction bases numbered 14, after V lost 2 bases and J lost 5 bases. CDR3 nucleotide sequence: TGTGCCAGCAGTGAAAGACTTCAGCGGGGGCCCACCAACGAGCAGTACTTC. Translation gives CASSERLQRGPTNEQYF. Based on the CDR3 plus reference TRBV2 and TRBJ2-7, the full variable domain is EPEVTQTPSHQVTQMGQEVILRCVPISNHLYFYWYRQILGQKVEFLVSFYNNEISEKSEIFDDQFSVERPDGSNFTLKIRSTKLEDSAMYFCASSERLQRGPTNEQYFGPGTRLTVT.

The CDR3 reads CASSLLDTEAFF. Written as DNA, the CDR3 is TGTGCCAGCAGCCTATTGGACACTGAAGCTTTCTTT. The rearrangement uses TRBV11-2 and TRBJ1-1; no definite D call. The CDR3 is 12 residues long. V lost 5 bases and J lost 3, with 7 bases in between. Germline assignment: CDR1 SGHAT and CDR2 FQNNGV.

The gene calls are TRBV18 and TRBJ2-3, with D perhaps TRBD2 (7 bases). The CDR3 runs 17 residues. The V gene lost 0 bases and the J gene lost 3 bases, with 16 bases spanning the gap. Germline loops: CDR1 KGHSH, CDR2 LQKENI. In DNA form, the CDR3 reads TGTGCCAGCTCACCACCGGGGGGGGGCCTGAGGACAGATACGCAGTATTTT. This gives the protein CASSPPGGGLRTDTQYF.

The V gene is TRBV6-5, the J gene TRBJ1-4, with a tentative D call TRBD1 (5 bases). This CDR3 comprises 15 residues. V lost 2 bases, J lost 8 bases, and 15 bases lay in between. The germline V gene has CDR1 MNHEY and CDR2 SVGAGI. The CDR3 DNA is TGTGCCAGCAGTTACCTCGGGACTTTTAAGGAAAAACTGTTTTTT. Translated, it gives CASSYLGTFKEKLFF.

This chain links TRBV6-5 with TRBJ1-1, with 8 bases fitting TRBD1. The length of the CDR3 is 14 residues. The germline V gene encodes CDR1 MNHEY and CDR2 SVGAGI. Losses at the gene ends were 5 bases for V and 5 bases for J; bases not matched to a gene: 7. The CDR3 DNA is TGTGCCAGCAGTCTAACCAACAGGGGGACTGAAGCTTTCTTT. It encodes CASSLTNRGTEAFF.

In this sample, this clone turned up once. The J gene is TRBJ1-6, the V gene TRBV5-1, with 7 bases lining up with TRBD1. V gave up 4 bases and J gave up 0 bases; unmatched junction bases: 7. This CDR3 contains 17 residues. CDR1 is SGHRS, CDR2 YFSETQ, per germline. DNA of the CDR3: TGCGCCAGCAGCCCAGGACAGGTCAGCTCCTATAATTCACCCCTCCACTTT. It translates to CASSPGQVSSYNSPLHF.

This clone has just one count. The chain is built from TRBV29-1 and TRBJ2-1, with TRBD1 as a possible D gene (6 bases). Per germline, CDR1 SQVTM and CDR2 ANQGSEA. The CDR3 length is 13 residues. Trimming stripped 3 bases from V and 9 bases from J, with 15 bases between. CDR3 sequence (DNA): TGCAGCGTTGATTTGGCAGGGGTGACTGAGCAGTTCTTC. It encodes CSVDLAGVTEQFF.

This clone was seen only once. V and J are TRBV10-3 and TRBJ2-7, with 8 bases aligning to TRBD1. The germline gives CDR1 ENHRY, CDR2 SYGVKD. V lost 10 bases, J lost 2 bases, and 10 bases stayed unmatched. The CDR3 is made up of 14 amino acids. The chain's CDR3 is CATSTGVGTYEQYF. The CDR3 DNA follows: TGTGCCACCTCGACAGGGGTTGGGACCTACGAGCAGTACTTC.

J is TRBJ1-2 and V is TRBV7-8; the D gene is possibly TRBD1 (5 bases). V was cut by 5 bases and J by 5 bases, with 12 bases left in between. There are 13 residues in the CDR3. The germline gives CDR1 SGHVS, CDR2 FQNEAQ. The CDR3 DNA reads as TGTGCCAGCAGCCCGCCTCAGGGATATGGCTACACCTTC. It yields the protein CASSPPQGYGYTF.

The chain couples TRBV7-9 to TRBJ1-3, with 10 bases fitting TRBD1. This CDR3 has 17 amino acids. Trimming cost V 0 bases and J 2 bases; bases outside gene matches: 4. Germline lookup yields CDR1 SEHNR and CDR2 FQNEAQ (reference sequence). The CDR3 loop is CASSLARQGAAGNTIYF. CDR3 coding DNA: TGTGCCAGCAGCTTAGCGAGACAGGGGGCGGCTGGAAACACCATATATTTT. The entire variable domain, with the rest obtained from reference TRBV7-9 and TRBJ1-3, is as follows: DTGVSQNPRHKITKRGQNVTFRCDPISEHNRLYWYRQTLGQGPEFLTYFQNEAQLEKSRLLSDRFSAERPKGSFSTLEIQRTEQGDSAMYLCASSLARQGAAGNTIYFGEGSWLTVV.

This chain joins TRBV5-1 and TRBJ1-6; 8 nucleotides agree with TRBD1. The CDR3 totals 14 residues. V was pared by 4 bases and J by 5 bases, with 2 bases of the junction left unmatched. The germline CDR1 and CDR2 sequences are SGHRS and YFSETQ. CDR3 amino acids: CASSGGQDNSPLHF. CDR3 sequence (DNA): TGCGCCAGCAGCGGGGGACAGGATAATTCACCCCTCCACTTT.

This sequence joins TRBV5-8 and TRBJ2-1, with TRBD1 matching over 9 bases. The CDR3 consists of 15 residues. Germline V gene data show CDR1 as SGHTS and CDR2 as YDEGEE. The V segment lost 4 bases and the J segment 3 bases; nucleotides outside the gene matches: 5. Here the CDR3 DNA reads TGTGCCAGCAGCATCGGACAGGGGAACTACAATGAGCAGTTCTTC. This sequence encodes CASSIGQGNYNEQFF.

The J gene is TRBJ1-1, the V gene TRBV3-1 (or the pseudogene TRBV3-2); TRBD1 matches at 7 bases. This CDR3 spans 17 amino acids. With 2 bases clipped from V and 0 bases from J, the junction kept 9 bases outside the gene matches. CDR1 is LGHDT, CDR2 YNNKEL, per germline (reference sequence). CDR3 loop: CASSQLQGRRMNTEAFF. The CDR3, as DNA: TGTGCCAGCAGCCAACTACAGGGGCGTCGGATGAACACTGAAGCTTTCTTT.

This clone was recorded a few times. V usage is TRBV5-1 and J usage is TRBJ1-1; D is perhaps TRBD1 (6 bases). CDR3 size: 13 residues. CDR1 SGHRS and CDR2 YFSETQ come from the germline V gene. V lost 2 bases and J lost 5, with 10 bases in between. The chain's CDR3 is CASSLQQGTEAFF. The CDR3 DNA reads as TGCGCCAGCAGCTTACAACAGGGAACTGAAGCTTTCTTT.

The chain uses TRBV24-1 and TRBJ2-3; TRBD2 might be the D (6 bases). This CDR3 has 14 residues. Germline V gene data show CDR1 as KGHDR and CDR2 as SFDVKD. Trimming stripped 3 bases from V and 4 bases from J, with 10 bases between. This CDR3 is CATSDTGGSDTQYF. CDR3 nucleotide sequence: TGTGCCACCAGTGATACCGGGGGATCAGATACGCAGTATTTT.

The genes are TRBV7-9 and TRBJ1-2; D is unresolved. The V gene's germline CDR1 is SEHNR and CDR2 FQNEAQ (reference sequence). Trimming took off 4 bases at V and 7 bases at J, with 22 bases between the two ends. The CDR3 runs 16 residues. Here the CDR3 DNA reads TGTGCCAGCAGCTCCCCGATGGAGGTGAAGGAGGGTGGCTACACCTTC. Its translation is CASSSPMEVKEGGYTF.

The CDR3 DNA follows: TGTGCCAGCAGCTTTAGGGGGGGAAAGGACATGAACACTGAAGCTTTCTTT. It yields the protein CASSFRGGKDMNTEAFF. This chain uses TRBV11-3 with TRBJ1-1; D is perhaps TRBD1 (6 bases). The CDR3 totals 17 residues. V was clipped by 3 bases and J by 0 bases, with 17 bases between them. Germline CDR1 is SGHNT and CDR2 is YENEEA. The whole variable domain, filled in from reference TRBV11-3 and TRBJ1-1, reads EAGVVQSPRYKIIEKKQPVAFWCNPISGHNTLYWYLQNLGQGPELLIRYENEEAVDDSQLPKDRFSAERLKGVDSTLKIQPAELGDSAVYLCASSFRGGKDMNTEAFFGQGTRLTVV.

The rearrangement joins TRBV27 to TRBJ1-2; no reliable D call. Germline V gene sequence: CDR1 MNHEY, CDR2 SMNVEV (reference sequence). Trimming took off 3 bases at V and 4 bases at J, with 9 bases between the two ends. The CDR3 is 13 residues long. The CDR3 region is CASSFSASYGYTF. CDR3 sequence (DNA): TGTGCCAGCAGTTTTTCCGCCAGCTATGGCTACACCTTC.